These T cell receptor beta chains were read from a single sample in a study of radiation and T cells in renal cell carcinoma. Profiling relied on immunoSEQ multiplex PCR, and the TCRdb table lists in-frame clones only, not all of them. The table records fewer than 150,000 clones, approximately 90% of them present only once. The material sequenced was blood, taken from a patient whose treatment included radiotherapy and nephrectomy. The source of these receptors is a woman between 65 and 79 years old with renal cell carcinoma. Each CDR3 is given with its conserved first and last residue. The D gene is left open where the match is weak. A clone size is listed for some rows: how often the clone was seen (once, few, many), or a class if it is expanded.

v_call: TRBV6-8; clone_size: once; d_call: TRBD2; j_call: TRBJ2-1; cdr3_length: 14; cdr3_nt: TGTGCCAGCGTAAGCGGGGGACTGTACAATGAGCAGTTCTTC; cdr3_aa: CASVSGGLYNEQFF
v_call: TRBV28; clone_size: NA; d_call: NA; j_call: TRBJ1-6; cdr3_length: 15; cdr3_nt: TGTGCCAGCAGTTTCGGCGGTTCCTATAATTCACCCCTCCACTTT; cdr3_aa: CASSFGGSYNSPLHF
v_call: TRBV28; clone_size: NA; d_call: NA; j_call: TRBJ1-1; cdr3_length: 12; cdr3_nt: TGTGCCAGCAGTCAACGGACAGTTGAAGCTTTCTTT; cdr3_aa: CASSQRTVEAFF
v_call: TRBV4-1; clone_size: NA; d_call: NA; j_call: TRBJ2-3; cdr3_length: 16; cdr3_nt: TGCGCCAGCAGCCAAGATGGACTTGGGTTCGCAGATACGCAGTATTTT; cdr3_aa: CASSQDGLGFADTQYF
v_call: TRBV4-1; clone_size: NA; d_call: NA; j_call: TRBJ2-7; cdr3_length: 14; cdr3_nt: TGCGCCAGCAGCCAAGATCTACTTTCCTACGAGCAGTACTTC; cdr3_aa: CASSQDLLSYEQYF
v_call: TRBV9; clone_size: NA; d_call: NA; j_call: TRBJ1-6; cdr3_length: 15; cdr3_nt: TGTGCCAGCAGCGTAGAACAGCGGGGGGAATCACCCCTCCACTTT; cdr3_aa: CASSVEQRGESPLHF
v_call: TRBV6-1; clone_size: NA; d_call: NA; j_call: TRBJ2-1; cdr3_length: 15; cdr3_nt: TGTGCCAGCAGCACAGGGTTCGGGGAGCGCGGTGAGCAGTTCTTC; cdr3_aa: CASSTGFGERGEQFF
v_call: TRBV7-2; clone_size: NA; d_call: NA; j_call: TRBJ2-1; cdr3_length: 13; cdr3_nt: TGTGCCAGCAGCTTAGTTGGGGAACGCGAGCAGTTCTTC; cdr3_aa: CASSLVGEREQFF
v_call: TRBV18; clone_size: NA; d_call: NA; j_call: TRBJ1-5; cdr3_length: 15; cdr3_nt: TGTGCCAGCTCAGGTGGGACAACTAGCAATCAGCCCCAGCATTTT; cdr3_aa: CASSGGTTSNQPQHF
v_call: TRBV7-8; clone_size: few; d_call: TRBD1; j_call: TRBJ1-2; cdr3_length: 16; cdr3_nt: TGTGCCAGCAGCTTAGCTGCTGGACAGGGTGACTATGGCTACACCTTC; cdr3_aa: CASSLAAGQGDYGYTF
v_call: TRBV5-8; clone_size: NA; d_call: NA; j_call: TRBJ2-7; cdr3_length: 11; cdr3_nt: TGTGCCAGCAGCTTGGGGTACGAGCAGTACTTC; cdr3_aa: CASSLGYEQYF
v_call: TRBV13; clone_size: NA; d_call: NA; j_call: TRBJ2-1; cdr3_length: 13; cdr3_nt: TGTGCCAGCAGCTTAGTGAGGAGCAATGAGCAGTTCTTC; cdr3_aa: CASSLVRSNEQFF
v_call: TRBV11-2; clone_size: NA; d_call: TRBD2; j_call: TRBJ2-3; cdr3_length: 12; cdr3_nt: TGTGCCAGCGGGGGGGGCACAGATACGCAGTATTTT; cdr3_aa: CASGGGTDTQYF
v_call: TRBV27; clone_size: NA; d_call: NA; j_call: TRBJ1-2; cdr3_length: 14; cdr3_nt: TGTGCCAGCAGTTTGAGGAGGAGTAACTATGGCTACACCTTC; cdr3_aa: CASSLRRSNYGYTF
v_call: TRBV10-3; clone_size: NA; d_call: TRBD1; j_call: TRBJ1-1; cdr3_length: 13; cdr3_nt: TGTGCCGTTGGACAGGGGATGAACACTGAAGCTTTCTTT; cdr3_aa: CAVGQGMNTEAFF
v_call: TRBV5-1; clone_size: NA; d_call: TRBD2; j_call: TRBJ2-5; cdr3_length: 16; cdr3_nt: TGCGCCAGCAGCTTGGCGACTAGCGGGGGGACAGAGACCCAGTACTTC; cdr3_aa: CASSLATSGGTETQYF
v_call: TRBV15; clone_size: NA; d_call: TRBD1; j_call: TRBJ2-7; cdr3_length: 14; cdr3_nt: TGTGCCACCAGCAGAGTGGGACAGGGCTACGAGCAGTACTTC; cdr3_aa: CATSRVGQGYEQYF
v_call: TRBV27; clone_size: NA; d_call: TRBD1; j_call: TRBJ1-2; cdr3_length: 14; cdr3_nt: TGTGCCAGCAGTCAACGACAGGGGAACTATGGCTACACCTTC; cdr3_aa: CASSQRQGNYGYTF
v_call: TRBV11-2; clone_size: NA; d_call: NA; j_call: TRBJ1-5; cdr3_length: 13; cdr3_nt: TGTGCCAGCAGCTTAGACGGGGGGCAGCCCCAGCATTTT; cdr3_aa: CASSLDGGQPQHF
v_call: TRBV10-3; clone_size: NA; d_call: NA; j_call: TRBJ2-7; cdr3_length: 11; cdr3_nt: TGTGCCATCGGGAACGTTTACGAGCAGTACTTC; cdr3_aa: CAIGNVYEQYF
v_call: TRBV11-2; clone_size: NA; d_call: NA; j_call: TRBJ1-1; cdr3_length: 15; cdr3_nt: TGTGCCAGCAGTCCATCCGGGCCCCCGAACACTGAAGCTTTCTTT; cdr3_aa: CASSPSGPPNTEAFF
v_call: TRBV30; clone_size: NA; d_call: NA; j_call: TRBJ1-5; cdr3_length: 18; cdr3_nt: TGTGCCTGGAGTCCGTTAACTTCCTTCGGGTCGCTCAATCAGCCCCAGCATTTT; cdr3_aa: CAWSPLTSFGSLNQPQHF
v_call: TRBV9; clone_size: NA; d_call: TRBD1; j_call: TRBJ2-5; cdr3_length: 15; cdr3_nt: TGTGCCAGCAGCGTAGCGGGGACAGGGGGGGAGACCCAGTACTTC; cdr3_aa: CASSVAGTGGETQYF
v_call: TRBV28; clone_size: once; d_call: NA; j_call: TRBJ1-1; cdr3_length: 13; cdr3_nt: TGTGCCAGCAGTCCTCCGGATCTCCCTGAAGCTTTCTTT; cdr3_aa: CASSPPDLPEAFF
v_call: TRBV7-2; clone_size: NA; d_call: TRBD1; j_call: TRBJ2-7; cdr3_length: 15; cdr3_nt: TGTGCCAGCAGCTTAGGGGGACAGGGCCAGTACGAGCAGTACTTC; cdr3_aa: CASSLGGQGQYEQYF
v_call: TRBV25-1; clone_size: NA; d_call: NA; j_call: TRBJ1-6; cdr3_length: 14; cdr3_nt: TGTGCCAGCAGTAAGGGGTCGGGAAATTCACCCCTCCACTTT; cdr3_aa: CASSKGSGNSPLHF
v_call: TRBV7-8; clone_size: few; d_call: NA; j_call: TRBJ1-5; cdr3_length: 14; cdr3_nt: TGTGCCAGCAGCTTAGCGTGGGATGGTCAGCCCCAGCATTTT; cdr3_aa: CASSLAWDGQPQHF
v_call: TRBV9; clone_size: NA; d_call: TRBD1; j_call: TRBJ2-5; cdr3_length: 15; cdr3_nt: TGTGCCAGCAGCGTAGAGGGTAACAGGGGGGAGACCCAGTACTTC; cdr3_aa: CASSVEGNRGETQYF
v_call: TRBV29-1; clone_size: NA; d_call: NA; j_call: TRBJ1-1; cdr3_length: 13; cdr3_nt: TGCAGCGTTGAAGAGCCATCAGGGTATGGGGCTTTCTTT; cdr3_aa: CSVEEPSGYGAFF
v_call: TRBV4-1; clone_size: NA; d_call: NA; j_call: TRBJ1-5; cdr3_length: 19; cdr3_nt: TGCGCCAGCAGCCAAGATAGGTCAGGAATGGCGCAAGAAAGTCAGCCCCAGCATTTT; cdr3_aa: CASSQDRSGMAQESQPQHF
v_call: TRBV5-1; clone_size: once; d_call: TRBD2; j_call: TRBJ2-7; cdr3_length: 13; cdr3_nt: TGCGCCAACCTCGGGGGGGAGTCCTACGAGCAGTACTTC; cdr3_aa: CANLGGESYEQYF
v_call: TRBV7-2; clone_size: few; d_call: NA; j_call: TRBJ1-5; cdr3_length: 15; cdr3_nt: TGTGCCAGCAGCTTTAGGTCAGGGCCGGGTCAGCCCCAGCATTTT; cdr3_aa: CASSFRSGPGQPQHF
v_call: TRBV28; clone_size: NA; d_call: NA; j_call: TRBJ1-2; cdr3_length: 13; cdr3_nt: TGTGCCAGCAGTTTAACAGTGACGTATGGCTACACCTTC; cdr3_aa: CASSLTVTYGYTF
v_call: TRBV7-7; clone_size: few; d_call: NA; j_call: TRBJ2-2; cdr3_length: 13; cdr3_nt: TGTGCTAGCAGCCCAGGACAGACCGGGGAGCTGTTTTTT; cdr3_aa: CASSPGQTGELFF